The clone carrying this T cell receptor (beta chain) has just one count. Its antigen is unknown. This entry belongs to a study of radiotherapy plus CTLA-4 blockade in lung cancer. Overall study findings and caveats: Clones derived from tumor TCRs expanded in blood after radiotherapy plus ipilimumab.

Assay: immunoSEQ multiplex PCR; the TCRdb copy retains only in-frame clones and omits some. The data hold roughly 58,000 clones, with roughly 79% observed a single time. Patients with chemo-refractory metastatic non-small-cell lung cancer received focal radiation plus CTLA-4 blockade with ipilimumab. Germline CDR1 and CDR2: WNHNN and SYGVQD (reference sequence). Trimming removed 0 bases at V and 1 base at J, with 9 bases between. This CDR3 has 15 amino acids. The sample in question was peripheral blood, obtained from a patient treated with radiotherapy plus ipilimumab. This clonotype was obtained from a human donor with non-small cell lung cancer whose response to radiotherapy plus ipilimumab could not be evaluated. The chain uses TRBV10-1 and TRBJ1-1; weak D call: TRBD1 (5 bases). CDR3: CASSESGAGNTEAFF. In DNA form, the CDR3 reads TGCGCCAGCAGTGAGTCAGGGGCAGGGAACACTGAAGCTTTCTTT.